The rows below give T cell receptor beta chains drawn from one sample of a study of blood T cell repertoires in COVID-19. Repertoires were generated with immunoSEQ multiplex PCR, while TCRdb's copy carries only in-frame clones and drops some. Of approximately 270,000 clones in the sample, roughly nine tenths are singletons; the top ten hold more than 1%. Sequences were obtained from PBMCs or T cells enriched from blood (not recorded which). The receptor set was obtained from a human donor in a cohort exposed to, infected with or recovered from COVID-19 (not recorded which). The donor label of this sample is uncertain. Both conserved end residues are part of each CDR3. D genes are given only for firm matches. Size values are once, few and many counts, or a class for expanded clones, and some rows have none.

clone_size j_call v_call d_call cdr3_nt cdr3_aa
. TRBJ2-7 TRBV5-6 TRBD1 TGTGCCAGCGATTCTGGGACAGGAGGAACGCTAGAGCAGTACTTC CASDSGTGGTLEQYF
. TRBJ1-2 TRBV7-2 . TGTGCCAGCAGCTCACCCGGACACGCCTATGGCTACACCTTC CASSSPGHAYGYTF
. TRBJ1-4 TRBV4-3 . TGCGCCAGCAGCCAAGATACGGCAGGTCAACCTGGGGAAAAACTGTTTTTT CASSQDTAGQPGEKLFF
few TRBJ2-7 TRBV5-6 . TGTGCCAGCAGCTACGCCGCAGGGCTCCTTTCCTACGAGCAGTACTTC CASSYAAGLLSYEQYF
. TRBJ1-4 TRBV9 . TGTGCCAGCAGCTCCCGGACAGACGCTAATGAAAAACTGTTTTTT CASSSRTDANEKLFF
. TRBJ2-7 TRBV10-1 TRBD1 TGCGCCAGCAGCTCTTCGGGACAGGGGATTTACGAGCAGTACTTC CASSSSGQGIYEQYF
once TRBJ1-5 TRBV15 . TGTGCCACCAGCAGAGACCCGTCATTAGGGGGAAGCAATCAGCCCCAGCATTTT CATSRDPSLGGSNQPQHF
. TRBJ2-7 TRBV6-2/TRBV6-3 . TGTGCCAGCAGCCCCACTATCCCGGGGGTCGAGCAGTACTTC CASSPTIPGVEQYF
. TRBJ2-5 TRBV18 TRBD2 TGTGCCAGCTCCCAGGGGACAGCGAGGACTAGCGGAGGGACCCAGTACTTC CASSQGTARTSGGTQYF
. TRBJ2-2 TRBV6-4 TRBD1 TGTGCCAGCAGTGACGGGGACAGGTTCCCCGGGGAGCTGTTTTTT CASSDGDRFPGELFF
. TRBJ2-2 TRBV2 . TGTGCCAGCAGTTCCCGACTAGTCGCCGGGGAGCTGTTTTTT CASSSRLVAGELFF
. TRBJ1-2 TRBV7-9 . TGTGCCAGCAGTTCAGCGGGGGGCGCGGACTATGGCTACACCTTC CASSSAGGADYGYTF
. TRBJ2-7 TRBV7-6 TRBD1 TGTGCCAGCAGACCTAGACAGGGCAAATACGAGCAGTACTTC CASRPRQGKYEQYF
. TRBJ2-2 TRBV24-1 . TGTGCCACCAGTGATGGGGGGATGACCGGGGAGCTGTTTTTT CATSDGGMTGELFF
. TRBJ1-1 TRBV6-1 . TGTGCCAGCAGTGAAGGAGGGATGAACACTGAAGCTTTCTTT CASSEGGMNTEAFF
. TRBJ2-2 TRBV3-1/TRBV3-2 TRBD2 TGTGCCAGCAGCCAAAGCGGGGGGCCCCGAGGACGAACCGGGGAGCTGTTTTTT CASSQSGGPRGRTGELFF
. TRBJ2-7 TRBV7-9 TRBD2 TGTGCCAGCAGCTTAGTAGGGCGGCTAGCGGGGTTTAGCTCCTACGAGCAGTACTTC CASSLVGRLAGFSSYEQYF
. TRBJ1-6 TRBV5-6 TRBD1 TGTGCCAGCAGCATTCCGGGACAGGCACCGAATTCACCCCTCCACTTT CASSIPGQAPNSPLHF
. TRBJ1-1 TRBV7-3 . TGTGCCAGCAGCCTAAGAGGGACATGGCCCACTGAAGCTTTCTTT CASSLRGTWPTEAFF
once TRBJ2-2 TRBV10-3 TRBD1 TGTGCCATCAGCGCCGGGAATCACAGGGGCACCGGGGAGCTGTTTTTT CAISAGNHRGTGELFF
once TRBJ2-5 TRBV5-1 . TGCGCCAGCAGCTCCGTAGAGACCCAGTACTTC CASSSVETQYF
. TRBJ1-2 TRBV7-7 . TGTGCAGCAGGGGACGCCAACTATGGCTACACCTTC CAAGDANYGYTF
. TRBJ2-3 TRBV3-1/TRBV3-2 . TGTGCCAGCAGCCAAGATGGAGAGTCAGTGGCGCAGTATTTT CASSQDGESVAQYF
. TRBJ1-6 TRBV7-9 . TGTGCCAGCAGCACCGGAGATAATTCACCCCTCCACTTT CASSTGDNSPLHF
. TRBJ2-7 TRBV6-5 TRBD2 TGTGCCAGCACCCAACCCGGGGGGAATTACGAGCAGTACTTC CASTQPGGNYEQYF
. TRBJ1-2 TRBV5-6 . TGTGCCAGCAGCCCCGACAGCAGAGGAAGGGATGGCTACACCTTC CASSPDSRGRDGYTF
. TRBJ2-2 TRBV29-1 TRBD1 TGCAGCGTCAGGGGGACAGGGGACACCGGGGAGCTGTTTTTT CSVRGTGDTGELFF
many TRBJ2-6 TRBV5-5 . TGTGCCAGCAGCGCAACCAGGGTGTCGTTTTCTTCTGGGGCCAACGTCCTGACTTTC CASSATRVSFSSGANVLTF
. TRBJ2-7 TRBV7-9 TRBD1 TGTGCCAGCACCAATAGACAGGGCTCCGAGCAGTACTTC CASTNRQGSEQYF
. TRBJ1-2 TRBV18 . TGTGCCAGCTCACCACCCCCCCGCGCCGGGACTTTGAGTGCTGATGGCTACACCTTC CASSPPPRAGTLSADGYTF
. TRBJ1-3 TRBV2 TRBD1 TGTGCCAGCAGCGAGGACAGGATATCTGGAAACACCATATATTTT CASSEDRISGNTIYF
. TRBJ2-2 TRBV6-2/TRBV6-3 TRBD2 TGTGCCAGCAGTCGACTAGCGGGGGGCGCCGGGGAGCTGTTTTTT CASSRLAGGAGELFF
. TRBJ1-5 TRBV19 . TGTGCCAGTAGTATACGACACCAGGGAAATCAGCCCCAGCATTTT CASSIRHQGNQPQHF
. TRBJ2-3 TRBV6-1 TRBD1 TGTGCCAGCAGTGAAAGTACAGGGGCACCTCCCGATACGCAGTATTTT CASSESTGAPPDTQYF
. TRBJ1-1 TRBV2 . TGTGCCAGCAGTGAACCCTACTTCACTGAAGCTTTCTTT CASSEPYFTEAFF